This TCR beta chain derives from a study of cytomegalovirus exposure and HLA in healthy donors. It was the approximately 120-subject validation cohort, separate from the roughly 700-subject first cohort, to which the donors belonged. Regarding the study as a whole: For cytomegalovirus status, the classifier reportedly gave diagnoses with high specificity and sensitivity. The investigators catalogued 164 TCR beta chains as cytomegalovirus-associated. The tendency of first-cohort TCR clusters to co-occur in the roughly 130 validation repertoires was the finding of a later analysis.

V was clipped by 0 bases and J by 7 bases; unmatched bases: 11. In germline, CDR1 is LGHNA, CDR2 YSLEER. The CDR3 loop spans 18 amino acids. Comments on this clone: Its antigen is not identified.

Profiled with immunoSEQ multiplex PCR; TCRdb holds only in-frame clones, not every one. The sample shows about 180,000 clones, roughly nine tenths of them seen only once. Sequenced material: PBMCs. The V gene is TRBV4-3, the J gene TRBJ2-2; 10 bases are a match to TRBD2. The TCR originated in a man aged 18 to 35 in good health and CMV-seropositive. CDR3 protein: CASSQDRGSGGADGELFF. The CDR3 DNA sequence: TGCGCCAGCAGCCAAGATAGGGGAAGCGGGGGGGCCGACGGGGAGCTGTTTTTT.